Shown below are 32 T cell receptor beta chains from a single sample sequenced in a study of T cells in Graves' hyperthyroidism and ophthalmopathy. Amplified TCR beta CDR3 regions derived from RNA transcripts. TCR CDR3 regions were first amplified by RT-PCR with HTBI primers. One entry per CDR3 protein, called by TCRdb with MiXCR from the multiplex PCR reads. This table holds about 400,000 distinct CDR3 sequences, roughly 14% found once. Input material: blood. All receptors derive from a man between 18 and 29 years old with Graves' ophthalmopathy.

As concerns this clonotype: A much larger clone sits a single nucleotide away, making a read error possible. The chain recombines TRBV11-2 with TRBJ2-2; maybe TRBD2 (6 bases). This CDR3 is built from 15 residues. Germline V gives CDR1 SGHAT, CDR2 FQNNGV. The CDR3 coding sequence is TGTGCCAGCAGCCTCGGGACCCCTAACACCGGGGGGCTGTTTTTT. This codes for CASSLGTPNTGGLFF.

The CDR3 region is CASSRQGIYEQYF. In nucleotides, the CDR3 is TGTGCCAGCAGCCGACAGGGGATATACGAGCAGTACTTC. V gene TRBV7-8 combines with J gene TRBJ2-7; 8 nucleotides agree with TRBD1. This CDR3 region has 13 residues. Trimming removed 5 bases from V and 4 bases from J; junction bases left unmatched: 4. CDR1 is SGHVS and CDR2 is FQNEAQ in the germline V gene. Full variable domain (missing parts from reference TRBV7-8 and TRBJ2-7): GAGVSQSPRYKVAKRGQDVALRCDPISGHVSLFWYQQALGQGPEFLTYFQNEAQLDKSGLPSDRFFAERPEGSVSTLKIQRTQQEDSAVYLCASSRQGIYEQYFGPGTRLTVT.

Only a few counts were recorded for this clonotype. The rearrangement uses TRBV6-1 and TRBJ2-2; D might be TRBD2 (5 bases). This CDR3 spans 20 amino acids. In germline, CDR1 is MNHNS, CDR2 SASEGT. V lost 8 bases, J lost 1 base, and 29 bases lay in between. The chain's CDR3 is CASSRTPGSLILQNTGELFF. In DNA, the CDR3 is TGTGCCAGCTCCCGTACCCCGGGGTCACTTATTCTGCAGAACACCGGGGAGCTGTTTTTT.

The CDR3 sequence: CASARMSPHYNEQFF. CDR3 nucleotide sequence: TGTGCCAGCGCGCGCATGTCCCCTCACTACAATGAGCAGTTCTTC. This chain connects TRBV19 to TRBJ2-1; D not resolved. This CDR3 comprises 15 residues. Trimming took 9 bases from V and 3 from J, leaving 18 bases between them. The germline gives CDR1 LNHDA, CDR2 SQIVND (reference sequence). Full variable domain (rest looked up from reference TRBV19 and TRBJ2-1): DGGITQSPKYLFRKEGQNVTLSCEQNLNHDAMYWYRQDPGQGLRLIYYSQIVNDFQKGDIAEGYSVSREKKESFPLTVTSAQKNPTAFYLCASARMSPHYNEQFFGPGTRLTVL.

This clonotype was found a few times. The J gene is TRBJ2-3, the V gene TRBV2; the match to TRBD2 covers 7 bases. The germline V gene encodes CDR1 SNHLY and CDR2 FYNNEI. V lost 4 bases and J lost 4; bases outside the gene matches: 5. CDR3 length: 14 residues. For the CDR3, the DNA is TGTGCCAGCAGTGTACTAGCGAACGCAGATACGCAGTATTTT. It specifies CASSVLANADTQYF.

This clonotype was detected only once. CDR3: CASSHRQRYNSPLHF. The CDR3 nucleotides read TGTGCCAGCAGCCACCGCCAGCGCTATAATTCACCCCTCCACTTT. The chain combines TRBV14 with TRBJ1-6; no clear D gene. Germline CDR1 is SGHDN and CDR2 is FVKESK. The V end was cut by 3 bases, the J end by 3 bases, with 9 bases between. This CDR3 has 15 residues.

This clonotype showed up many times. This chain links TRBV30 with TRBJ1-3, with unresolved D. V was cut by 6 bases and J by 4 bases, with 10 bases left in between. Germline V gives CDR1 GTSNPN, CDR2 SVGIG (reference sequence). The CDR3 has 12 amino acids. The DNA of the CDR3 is TGTGCCTGCCGGGGTTTCGGAAACACCATATATTTT. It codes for CACRGFGNTIYF.

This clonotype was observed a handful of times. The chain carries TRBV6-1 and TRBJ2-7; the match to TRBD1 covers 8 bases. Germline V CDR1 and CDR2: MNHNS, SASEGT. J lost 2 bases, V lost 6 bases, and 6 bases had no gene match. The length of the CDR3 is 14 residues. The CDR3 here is CASSFETGAYEQYF. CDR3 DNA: TGTGCCAGCAGCTTTGAGACAGGGGCCTACGAGCAGTACTTC.

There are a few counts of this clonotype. The CDR3: CASSVAVRRGRSYNEQFF. The CDR3 DNA is TGTGCCAGCAGCGTAGCAGTTCGCAGGGGGAGATCCTACAATGAGCAGTTCTTC. V usage is TRBV9 and J usage is TRBJ2-1; 7 bases map to TRBD1. Germline V CDR1 and CDR2: SGDLS, YYNGEE. Trimming at V came to 0 bases and at J to 1 base, leaving 10 bases not matched to a gene. The CDR3 covers 18 residues.

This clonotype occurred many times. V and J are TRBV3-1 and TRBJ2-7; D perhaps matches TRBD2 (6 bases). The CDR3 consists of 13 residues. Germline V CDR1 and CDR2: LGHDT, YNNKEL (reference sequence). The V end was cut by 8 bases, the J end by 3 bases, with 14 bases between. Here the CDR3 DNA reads TGTGCCAGCCAAGGGTCCGGGGGCTACGAGCAGTACTTC. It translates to CASQGSGGYEQYF.

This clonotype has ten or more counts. The CDR3 nucleotides read TGTGCCAGCAGCTTAGGAGGCGGGGTTGGGGAGACCCAGTACTTC. Protein sequence: CASSLGGGVGETQYF. The rearrangement uses TRBV7-2 and TRBJ2-5, with a tentative D call TRBD2 (6 bases). The CDR3 sequence is 15 residues long. The V gene lost 1 base and the J gene lost 5 bases, with 14 bases spanning the gap. Germline V gene lookup returns CDR1 SGHTA and CDR2 FQGNSA.

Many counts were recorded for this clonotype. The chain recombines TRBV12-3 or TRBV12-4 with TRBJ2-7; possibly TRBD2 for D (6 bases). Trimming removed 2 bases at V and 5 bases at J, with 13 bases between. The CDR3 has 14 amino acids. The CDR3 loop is CASSLTPGVDEQYF. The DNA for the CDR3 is TGTGCCAGCAGTTTAACCCCGGGGGTCGACGAGCAGTACTTC.

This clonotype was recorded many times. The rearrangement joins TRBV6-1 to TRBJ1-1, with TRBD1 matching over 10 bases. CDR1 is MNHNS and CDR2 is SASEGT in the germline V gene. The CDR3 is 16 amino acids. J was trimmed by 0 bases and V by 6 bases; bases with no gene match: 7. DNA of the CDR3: TGTGCCAGCAGGGACAGGGGGTCCCGTATGAACACTGAAGCTTTCTTT. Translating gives CASRDRGSRMNTEAFF.

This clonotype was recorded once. This CDR3 is CASSPAGRTTSTDTQYF. CDR3 in DNA: TGTGCCAGCAGTCCCGCAGGGAGGACAACAAGCACAGATACGCAGTATTTT. The rearrangement links TRBV25-1 to TRBJ2-3; possible D gene TRBD2, 6 bases. The CDR3 consists of 17 residues. Germline V gene lookup returns CDR1 MGHDK and CDR2 SYGVNS. Trimming pared 5 bases from V and 0 bases from J, leaving 18 bases between.

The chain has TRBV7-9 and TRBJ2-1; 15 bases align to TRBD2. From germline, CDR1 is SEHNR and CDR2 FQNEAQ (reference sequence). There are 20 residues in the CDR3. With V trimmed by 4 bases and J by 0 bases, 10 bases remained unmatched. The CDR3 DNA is TGTGCCAGCAGCTCCCAGGGACTAGCGGGAGGCCAGAGCTCCTACAATGAGCAGTTCTTC. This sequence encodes CASSSQGLAGGQSSYNEQFF.

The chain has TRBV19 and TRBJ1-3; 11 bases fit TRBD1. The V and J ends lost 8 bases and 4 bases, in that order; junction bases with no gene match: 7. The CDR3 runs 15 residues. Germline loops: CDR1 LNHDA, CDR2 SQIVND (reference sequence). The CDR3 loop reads CASVGQGAVGNTIYF. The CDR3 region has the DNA TGTGCCAGTGTAGGACAGGGGGCGGTAGGAAACACCATATATTTT.

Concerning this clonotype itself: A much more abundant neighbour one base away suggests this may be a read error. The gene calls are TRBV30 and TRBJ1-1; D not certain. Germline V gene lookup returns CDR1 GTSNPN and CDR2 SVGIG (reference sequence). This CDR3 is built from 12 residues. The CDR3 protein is CAWSMPSRGASF. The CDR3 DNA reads TGTGCCTGGAGTATGCCTTCGCGGGGAGCTTCCTTT.

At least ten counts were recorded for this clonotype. The CDR3 coding sequence is TGTGCCAGCAGCTTTAGCGGGGGCCCCTACGAGCAGTACTTC. Encoded protein: CASSFSGGPYEQYF. The chain links TRBV7-2 to TRBJ2-7, with TRBD2 matching over 9 bases. Germline V CDR1 and CDR2: SGHTA, FQGNSA. The CDR3 runs to 14 residues. V was clipped by 3 bases and J by 2 bases; unmatched bases: 2.

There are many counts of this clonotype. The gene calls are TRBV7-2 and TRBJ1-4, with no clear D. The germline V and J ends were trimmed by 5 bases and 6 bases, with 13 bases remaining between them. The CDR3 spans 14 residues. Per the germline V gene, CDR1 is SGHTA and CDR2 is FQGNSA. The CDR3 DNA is TGTGCCAGCAGCGCCAGGTTATTCGATGAAAAACTGTTTTTT. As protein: CASSARLFDEKLFF. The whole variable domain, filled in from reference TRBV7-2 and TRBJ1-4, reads GAGVSQSPSNKVTEKGKDVELRCDPISGHTALYWYRQSLGQGLEFLIYFQGNSAPDKSGLPSDRFSAERTGGSVSTLTIQRTQQEDSAVYLCASSARLFDEKLFFGSGTQLSVL.

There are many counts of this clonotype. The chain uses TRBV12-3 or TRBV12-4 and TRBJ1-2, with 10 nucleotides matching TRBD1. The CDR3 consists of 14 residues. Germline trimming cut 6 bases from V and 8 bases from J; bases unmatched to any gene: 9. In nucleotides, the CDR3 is TGTGCCAGCAGCCGGGACAGGGGAAAGTCAGGCTACACCTTC. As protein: CASSRDRGKSGYTF.

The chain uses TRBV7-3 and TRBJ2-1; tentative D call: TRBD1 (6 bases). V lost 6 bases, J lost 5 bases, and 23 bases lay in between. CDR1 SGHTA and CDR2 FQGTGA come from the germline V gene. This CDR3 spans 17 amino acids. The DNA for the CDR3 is TGTGCCAGCAGTTCAAAAACGTGTTGCAGGGGAAACAATGAGCAGTTCTTC. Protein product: CASSSKTCCRGNNEQFF.

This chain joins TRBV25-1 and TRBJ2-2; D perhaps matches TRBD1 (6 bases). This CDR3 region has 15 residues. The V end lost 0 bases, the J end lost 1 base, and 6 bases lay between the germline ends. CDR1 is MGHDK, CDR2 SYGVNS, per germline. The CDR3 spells CASSEYRGNTGELFF. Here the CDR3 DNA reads TGTGCCAGCAGTGAATACAGGGGGAACACCGGGGAGCTGTTTTTT.

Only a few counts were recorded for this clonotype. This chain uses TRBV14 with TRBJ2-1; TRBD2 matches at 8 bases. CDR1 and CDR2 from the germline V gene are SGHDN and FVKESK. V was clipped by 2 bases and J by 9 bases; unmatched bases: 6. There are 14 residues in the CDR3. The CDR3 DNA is TGTGCCAGCAGCCAACAGACTAGCGTCGGTGAGCAGTTCTTC. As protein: CASSQQTSVGEQFF.

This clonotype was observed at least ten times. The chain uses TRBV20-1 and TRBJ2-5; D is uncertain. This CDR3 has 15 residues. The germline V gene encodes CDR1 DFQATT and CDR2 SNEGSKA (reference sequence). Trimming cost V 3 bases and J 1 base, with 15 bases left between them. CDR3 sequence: CSASSISRSQETQYF. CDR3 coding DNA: TGCAGTGCTAGTTCAATTTCCAGGAGCCAAGAGACCCAGTACTTC.

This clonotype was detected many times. The CDR3 DNA reads as TGTGCCAGCAGTCCTCGGACAGGGGGCTTCACAGATACGCAGTATTTT. Protein: CASSPRTGGFTDTQYF. The chain employs TRBV6-1 and TRBJ2-3; 11 bases map to TRBD1. The CDR3 sequence is 16 residues long. With 5 bases clipped from V and 2 bases from J, the junction kept 6 bases outside the gene matches. The germline V gene has CDR1 MNHNS and CDR2 SASEGT.

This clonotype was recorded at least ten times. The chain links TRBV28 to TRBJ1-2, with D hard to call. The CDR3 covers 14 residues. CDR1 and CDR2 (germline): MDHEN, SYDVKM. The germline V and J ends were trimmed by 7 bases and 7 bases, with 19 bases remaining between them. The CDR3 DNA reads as TGTGCCAGCACCCTTACCCTCTCCCATAGTGGCTACACCTTC. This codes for CASTLTLSHSGYTF.

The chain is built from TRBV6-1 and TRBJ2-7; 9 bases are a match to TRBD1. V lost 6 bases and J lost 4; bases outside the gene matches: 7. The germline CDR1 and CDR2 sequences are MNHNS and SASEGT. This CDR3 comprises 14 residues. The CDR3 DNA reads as TGTGCCAGCAGCGACAGGGGGATGGGGTACGAGCAGTACTTC. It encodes CASSDRGMGYEQYF.

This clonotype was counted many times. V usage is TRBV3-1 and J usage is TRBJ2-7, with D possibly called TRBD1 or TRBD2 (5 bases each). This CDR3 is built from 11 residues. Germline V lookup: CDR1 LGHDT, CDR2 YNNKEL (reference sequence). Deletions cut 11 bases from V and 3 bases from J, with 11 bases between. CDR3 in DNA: TGTGCCGCGGGCACAGGCTACGAGCAGTACTTC. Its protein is CAAGTGYEQYF.

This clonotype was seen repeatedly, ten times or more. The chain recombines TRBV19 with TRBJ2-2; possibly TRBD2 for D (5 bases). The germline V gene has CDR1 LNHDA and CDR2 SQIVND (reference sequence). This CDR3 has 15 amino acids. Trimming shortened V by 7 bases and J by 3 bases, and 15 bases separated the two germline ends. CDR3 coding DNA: TGTGCCAGTACCCCACTAGGGTTGGACACCGGGGAGCTGTTTTTT. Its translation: CASTPLGLDTGELFF.

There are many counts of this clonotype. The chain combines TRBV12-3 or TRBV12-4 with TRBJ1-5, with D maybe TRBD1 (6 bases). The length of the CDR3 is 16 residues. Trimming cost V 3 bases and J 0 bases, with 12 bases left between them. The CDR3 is CASSLGGGRSNQPQHF. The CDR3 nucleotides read TGTGCCAGCAGTTTGGGGGGCGGTCGTAGCAATCAGCCCCAGCATTTT.

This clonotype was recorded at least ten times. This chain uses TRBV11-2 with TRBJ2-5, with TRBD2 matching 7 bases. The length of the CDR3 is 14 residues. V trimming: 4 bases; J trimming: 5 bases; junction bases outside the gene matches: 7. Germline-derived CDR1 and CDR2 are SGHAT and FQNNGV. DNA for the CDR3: TGTGCCAGCAGCTCGGGACTATGGAGCGAGACCCAGTACTTC. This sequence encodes CASSSGLWSETQYF.

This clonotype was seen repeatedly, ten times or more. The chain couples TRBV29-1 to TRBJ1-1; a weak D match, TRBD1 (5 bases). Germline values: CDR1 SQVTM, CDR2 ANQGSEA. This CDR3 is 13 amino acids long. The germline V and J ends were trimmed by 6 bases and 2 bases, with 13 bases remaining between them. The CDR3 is CSVQGRANTEAFF. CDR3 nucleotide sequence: TGCAGCGTCCAGGGCAGGGCCAACACTGAAGCTTTCTTT.